Below are 10 T cell receptor beta chains sequenced from a single sample in a study of vaccination and CD4 T cells after COVID-19. Their cognate antigens are unknown. Regarding treatment: roughly 10-day PBMC culture with coronavirus spike peptide pools or control peptides (ViraFEST assay). An Oncomine TCR Beta short-read assay was used to sequence the DNA from cultured CD4+ T cells. TCRdb recomputed calls from the PCR reads with MiXCR, one row per CDR3 protein. The sample lists roughly 11,000 distinct CDR3 sequences, roughly 61% occurring once. Material: CD4+ T cells from blood, cultured in vitro. All receptors come from a human donor who had recovered from COVID-19.

The gene calls are TRBV7-2 and TRBJ1-2; D perhaps matches TRBD1 (6 bases). The germline V gene has CDR1 SGHTA and CDR2 FQGNSA. With 3 bases removed from V and 6 bases from J, the gap between germline ends came to 11 bases. The CDR3 extends over 13 amino acids. CDR3 DNA: TGTGCCAGCAGCTTGGTGAGGGGGGATGGCTACACCTTC. It encodes CASSLVRGDGYTF.

The rearrangement links TRBV7-8 to TRBJ1-1; a weak D match, TRBD1 (5 bases). Germline values: CDR1 SGHVS, CDR2 FQNEAQ. This CDR3 is 13 amino acids long. Trimming left V 5 bases short and J 3 bases short, with 10 bases between. The CDR3 is CASSADTHTEAFF. The DNA for the CDR3 is TGTGCCAGCAGCGCGGACACACACACTGAAGCTTTCTTT.

This clonotype was counted once. The genes are TRBV19 and TRBJ1-1; TRBD1 aligns across 9 bases. CDR3 length equals 15 residues. The germline gives CDR1 LNHDA, CDR2 SQIVND (reference sequence). V was clipped by 4 bases and J by 5 bases; unmatched bases: 8. The CDR3 nucleotides are TGTGCCAGTAGTACCCGGACAGGGGAAAGAACTGAAGCTTTCTTT. Amino acid sequence: CASSTRTGERTEAFF.

V and J are TRBV5-5 and TRBJ2-1; D is perhaps TRBD1 (6 bases). This CDR3 contains 15 residues. Germline V gene data show CDR1 as SGHKS and CDR2 as YYEKEE (reference sequence). V lost 4 bases to trimming and J lost 4 bases, with 15 bases between them. The CDR3 here is CASSPGVDGYNEQFF. The CDR3 coding sequence is TGTGCCAGCAGCCCAGGGGTAGACGGTTACAATGAGCAGTTCTTC.

The chain uses TRBV27 and TRBJ1-2; 9 nucleotides align to TRBD1. V lost 6 bases, J lost 2 bases, and 4 bases stayed unmatched. The germline CDR1 and CDR2 sequences are MNHEY and SMNVEV (reference sequence). This CDR3 has 14 residues. CDR3 loop: CASRLTGGNYGYTF. The CDR3 nucleotides read TGTGCCAGCAGACTTACAGGGGGCAACTATGGCTACACCTTC.

V and J are TRBV6-2 or TRBV6-3 and TRBJ1-1; TRBD1 agrees at 10 bases. Germline CDR1 is MNHEY and CDR2 is SVGEGT. J lost 3 bases, V lost 6 bases, and 13 bases had no gene match. The CDR3 consists of 17 residues. CDR3 sequence reads: CASSPSGTGVFYTEAFF. CDR3 coding DNA: TGTGCCAGCAGCCCCTCCGGGACAGGGGTCTTTTACACTGAAGCTTTCTTT.

The chain combines TRBV3-1 with TRBJ2-3, with unresolved D. Germline CDR1 and CDR2: LGHDT and YNNKEL (reference sequence). There are 12 residues in the CDR3. V gave up 0 bases and J gave up 5 bases, with 3 bases separating them. The CDR3 here is CASSQDEDTQYF. In DNA form, the CDR3 reads TGTGCCAGCAGCCAAGACGAAGATACGCAGTATTTT.

For the CDR3, the DNA is TGTGCCAGCAGCCCCCCTCTAGCATGGGGTAGCTCCTACGAGCAGTACTTC. It is translated as CASSPPLAWGSSYEQYF. The chain is built from TRBV14 and TRBJ2-7; tentative D call: TRBD2 (5 bases). Germline lookup yields CDR1 SGHDN and CDR2 FVKESK. The V end was cut by 4 bases, the J end by 0 bases, with 19 bases between. CDR3 size: 17 residues.

This clonotype was picked up a small number of times. This sequence joins TRBV6-2 or TRBV6-3 and TRBJ1-2; D is undetermined. The length of the CDR3 is 12 residues. CDR1 MNHEY and CDR2 SVGEGT come from the germline V gene. The V end lost 10 bases, the J end lost 1 base, and 10 bases lay between the germline ends. The DNA of the CDR3 is TGTGCCACTGAGGCGGTTAACTATGGCTACACCTTC. It specifies CATEAVNYGYTF.

The gene calls are TRBV19 and TRBJ2-1, with 12 bases fitting TRBD2. The germline gives CDR1 LNHDA, CDR2 SQIVND (reference sequence). The CDR3 is 14 residues long. The junction had 2 bases not matched to a gene; V was cut back by 4 bases and J by 7 bases. The CDR3, as DNA: TGTGCCAGTAGTAGACTAGCGGGGGCTAATGAGCAGTTCTTC. Amino acids: CASSRLAGANEQFF.